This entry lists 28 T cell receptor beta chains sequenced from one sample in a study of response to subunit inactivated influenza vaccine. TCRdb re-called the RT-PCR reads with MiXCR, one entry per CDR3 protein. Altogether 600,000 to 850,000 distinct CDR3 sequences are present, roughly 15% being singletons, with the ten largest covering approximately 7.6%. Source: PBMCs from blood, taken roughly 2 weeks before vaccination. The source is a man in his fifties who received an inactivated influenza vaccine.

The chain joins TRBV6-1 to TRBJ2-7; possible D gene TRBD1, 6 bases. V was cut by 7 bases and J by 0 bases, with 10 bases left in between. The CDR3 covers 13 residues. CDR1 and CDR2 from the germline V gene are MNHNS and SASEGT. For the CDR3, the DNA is TGTGCCAGCAATGGACAGTTCTCCTACGAGCAGTACTTC. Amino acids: CASNGQFSYEQYF.

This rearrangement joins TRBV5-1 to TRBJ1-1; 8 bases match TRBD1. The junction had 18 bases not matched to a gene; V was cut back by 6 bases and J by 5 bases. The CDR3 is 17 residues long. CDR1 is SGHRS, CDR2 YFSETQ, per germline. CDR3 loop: CASTAGTGGPQRTEAFF. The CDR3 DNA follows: TGCGCCAGCACAGCCGGGACAGGTGGCCCCCAGAGGACTGAAGCTTTCTTT.

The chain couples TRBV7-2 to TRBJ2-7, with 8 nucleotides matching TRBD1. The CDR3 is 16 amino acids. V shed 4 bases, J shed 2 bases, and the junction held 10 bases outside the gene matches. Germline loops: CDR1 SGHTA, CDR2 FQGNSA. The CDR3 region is CASSSLSGQAAYEQYF. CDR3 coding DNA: TGTGCCAGCAGCTCGCTGTCGGGACAGGCCGCCTACGAGCAGTACTTC.

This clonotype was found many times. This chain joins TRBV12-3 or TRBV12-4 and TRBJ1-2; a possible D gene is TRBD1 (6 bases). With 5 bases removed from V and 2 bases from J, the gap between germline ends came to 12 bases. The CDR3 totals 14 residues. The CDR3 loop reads CASSPTGANYGYTF. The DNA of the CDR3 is TGTGCCAGCAGTCCGACAGGTGCCAACTATGGCTACACCTTC.

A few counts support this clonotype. CDR3 loop: CASSAGQYSPLHF. The DNA of the CDR3 is TGTGCCAGCAGCGCGGGACAATATTCACCCCTCCACTTT. V gene TRBV9 combines with J gene TRBJ1-6; a weak D match, TRBD1 (6 bases). Germline CDR1 reads SGDLS; CDR2 reads YYNGEE. There are 13 residues in the CDR3. Deletions cut 3 bases from V and 8 bases from J, with 9 bases between.

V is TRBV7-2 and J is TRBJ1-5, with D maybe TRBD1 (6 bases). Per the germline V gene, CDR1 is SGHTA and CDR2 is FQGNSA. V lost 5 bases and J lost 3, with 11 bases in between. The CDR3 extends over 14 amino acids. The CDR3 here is CASSGQLTNQPQHF. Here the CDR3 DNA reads TGTGCCAGCAGCGGACAGCTTACCAATCAGCCCCAGCATTTT.

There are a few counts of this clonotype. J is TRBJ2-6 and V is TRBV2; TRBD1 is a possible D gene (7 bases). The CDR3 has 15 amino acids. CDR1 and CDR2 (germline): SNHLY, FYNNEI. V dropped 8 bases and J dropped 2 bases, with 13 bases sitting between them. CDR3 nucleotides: TGTGCCAGCTCGGGAGACAGGGCTGGGGCCAACGTCCTGACTTTC. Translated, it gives CASSGDRAGANVLTF.

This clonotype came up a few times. CDR3 loop: CATSDRVPGKPYNEQFF. CDR3 coding DNA: TGTGCCACCAGTGACCGAGTTCCCGGGAAACCCTACAATGAGCAGTTCTTC. This rearrangement joins TRBV24-1 to TRBJ2-1; tentative D call: TRBD2 (5 bases). Germline CDR1 and CDR2: KGHDR and SFDVKD. The V end lost 4 bases, the J end lost 2 bases, and 17 bases lay between the germline ends. This CDR3 region has 17 residues.

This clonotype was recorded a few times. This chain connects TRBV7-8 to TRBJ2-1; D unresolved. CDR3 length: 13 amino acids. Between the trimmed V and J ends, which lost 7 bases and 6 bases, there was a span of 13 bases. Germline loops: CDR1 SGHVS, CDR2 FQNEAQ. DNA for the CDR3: TGTGCCAGCATCCAAGCTGGTTTCAATGAGCAGTTCTTC. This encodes CASIQAGFNEQFF. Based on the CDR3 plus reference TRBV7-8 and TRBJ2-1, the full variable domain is GAGVSQSPRYKVAKRGQDVALRCDPISGHVSLFWYQQALGQGPEFLTYFQNEAQLDKSGLPSDRFFAERPEGSVSTLKIQRTQQEDSAVYLCASIQAGFNEQFFGPGTRLTVL.

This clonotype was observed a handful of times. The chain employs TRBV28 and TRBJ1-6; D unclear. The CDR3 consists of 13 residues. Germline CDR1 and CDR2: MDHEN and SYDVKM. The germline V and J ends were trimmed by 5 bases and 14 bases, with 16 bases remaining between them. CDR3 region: CASSTVPYGTLHF. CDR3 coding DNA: TGTGCCAGCAGTACCGTACCATATGGGACCCTCCACTTT.

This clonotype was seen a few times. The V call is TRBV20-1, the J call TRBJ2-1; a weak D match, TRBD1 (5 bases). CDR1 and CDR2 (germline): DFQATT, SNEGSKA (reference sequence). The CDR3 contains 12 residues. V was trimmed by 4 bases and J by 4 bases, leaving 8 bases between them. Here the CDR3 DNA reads TGCAGTGCTAAGGACACGTACAATGAGCAGTTCTTC. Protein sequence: CSAKDTYNEQFF.

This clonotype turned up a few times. The CDR3 region is CASSLTLRQGRTDTQYF. CDR3 in DNA: TGCGCCAGCAGCTTGACCCTGAGGCAGGGGAGGACAGATACGCAGTATTTT. V and J are TRBV5-1 and TRBJ2-3; D might be TRBD1 or TRBD2, each matching 6 bases. CDR1 SGHRS and CDR2 YFSETQ come from the germline V gene. Deletions cut 1 base from V and 3 bases from J, with 18 bases between. The CDR3 spans 17 residues.

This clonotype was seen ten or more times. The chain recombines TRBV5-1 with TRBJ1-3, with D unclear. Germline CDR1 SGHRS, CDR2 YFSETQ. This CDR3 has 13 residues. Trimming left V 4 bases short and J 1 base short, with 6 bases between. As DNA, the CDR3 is TGCGCCAGCAGCCTGAATTCTGGAAACACCATATATTTT. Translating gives CASSLNSGNTIYF. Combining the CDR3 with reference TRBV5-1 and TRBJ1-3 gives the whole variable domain KAGVTQTPRYLIKTRGQQVTLSCSPISGHRSVSWYQQTPGQGLQFLFEYFSETQRNKGNFPGRFSGRQFSNSRSEMNVSTLELGDSALYLCASSLNSGNTIYFGEGSWLTVV.

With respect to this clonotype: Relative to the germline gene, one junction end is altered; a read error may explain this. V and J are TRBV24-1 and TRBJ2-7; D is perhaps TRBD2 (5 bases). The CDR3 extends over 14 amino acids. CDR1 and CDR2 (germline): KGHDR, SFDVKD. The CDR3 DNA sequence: TGTGTCACCAGTCAGACTAATGGAAGAGGGGAGCAGTACTTC. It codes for CVTSQTNGRGEQYF.

CDR3 bases: TGTGCCAGCGCCCGGTTTAGCGAGAACGGGGAGACCCAGTACTTC. Protein sequence: CASARFSENGETQYF. The J gene is TRBJ2-5, the V gene TRBV21-1; TRBD2 was called by the table and not checked on the DNA. TRBV21-1 is given as a pseudogene. The CDR3 has 15 residues.

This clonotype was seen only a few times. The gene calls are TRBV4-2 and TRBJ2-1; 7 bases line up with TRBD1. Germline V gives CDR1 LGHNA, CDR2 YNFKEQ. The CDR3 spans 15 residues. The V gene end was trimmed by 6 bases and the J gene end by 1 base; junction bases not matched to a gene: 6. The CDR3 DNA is TGTGCCAGCAGTCGAGACAGGGAGTCCTACAATGAGCAGTTCTTC. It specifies CASSRDRESYNEQFF.

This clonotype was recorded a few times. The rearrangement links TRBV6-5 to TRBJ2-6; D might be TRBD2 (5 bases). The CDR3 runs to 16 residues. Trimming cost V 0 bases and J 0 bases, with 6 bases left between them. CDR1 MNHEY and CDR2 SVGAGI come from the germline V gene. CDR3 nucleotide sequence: TGTGCCAGCAGTTACTCTCGGGGCTCTGGGGCCAACGTCCTGACTTTC. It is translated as CASSYSRGSGANVLTF.

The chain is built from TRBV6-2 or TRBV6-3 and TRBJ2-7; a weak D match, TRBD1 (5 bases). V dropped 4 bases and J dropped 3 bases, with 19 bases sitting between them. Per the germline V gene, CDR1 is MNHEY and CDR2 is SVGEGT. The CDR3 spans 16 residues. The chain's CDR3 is CASSSSSQGMVYEQYF. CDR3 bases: TGTGCCAGCAGTTCCTCCTCGCAGGGCATGGTCTACGAGCAGTACTTC.

CDR3 sequence: CSVRHRNEQFF. The CDR3 region has the DNA TGCAGCGTGAGACATCGGAATGAGCAGTTCTTC. The chain uses TRBV29-1 and TRBJ2-1, with D uncertain. There are 11 residues in the CDR3. V was shortened by 6 bases and J by 7 bases, with 10 bases between the two germline ends. Germline assignment: CDR1 SQVTM and CDR2 ANQGSEA.

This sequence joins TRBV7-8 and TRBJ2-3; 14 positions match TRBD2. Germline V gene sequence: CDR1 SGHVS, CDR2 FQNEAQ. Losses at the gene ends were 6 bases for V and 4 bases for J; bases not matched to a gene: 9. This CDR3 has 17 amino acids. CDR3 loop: CASRAGTSGSRADTQYF. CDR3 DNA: TGTGCCAGCAGAGCCGGGACTAGCGGGAGTAGGGCAGATACGCAGTATTTT.

In DNA, the CDR3 is TGTGCCAGCAGTTCCCACGGGACAGGGTTAGGCGAGCAGTACTTC. It encodes CASSSHGTGLGEQYF. V gene TRBV28 combines with J gene TRBJ2-7; 9 nucleotides line up with TRBD1. Germline trimming cut 4 bases from V and 6 bases from J; bases unmatched to any gene: 10. The CDR3 extends over 15 amino acids. CDR1 is MDHEN, CDR2 SYDVKM, per germline.

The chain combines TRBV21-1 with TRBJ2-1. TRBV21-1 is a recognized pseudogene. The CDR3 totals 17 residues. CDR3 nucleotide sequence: TGTGCCAGCAGCAAACGGTTGTGGGTTTATCATTACAATGAGCAGTTCTTC. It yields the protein CASSKRLWVYHYNEQFF.

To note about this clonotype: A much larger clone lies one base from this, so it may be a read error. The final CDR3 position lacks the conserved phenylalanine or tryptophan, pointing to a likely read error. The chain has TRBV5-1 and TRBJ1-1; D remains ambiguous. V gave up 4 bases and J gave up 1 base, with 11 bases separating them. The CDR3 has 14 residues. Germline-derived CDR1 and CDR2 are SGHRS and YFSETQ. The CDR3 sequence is CASSPGPANTEAFL. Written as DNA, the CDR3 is TGCGCCAGCAGCCCGGGCCCCGCGAACACTGAAGCTTTCCTT.

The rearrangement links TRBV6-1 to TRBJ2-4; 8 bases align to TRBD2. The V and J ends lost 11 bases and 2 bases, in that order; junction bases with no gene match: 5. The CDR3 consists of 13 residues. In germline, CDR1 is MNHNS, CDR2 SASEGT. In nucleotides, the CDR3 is TGTGCCTGCCAGCGGGGGTCCAAAAACATTCAGTACTTC. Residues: CACQRGSKNIQYF.

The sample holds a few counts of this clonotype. The CDR3 protein is CASSQSRGRASYEQYF. The CDR3 nucleotides read TGCGCCAGCAGCCAAAGTCGGGGCAGGGCTTCCTACGAGCAGTACTTC. The rearrangement joins TRBV4-1 to TRBJ2-7, with D perhaps matching TRBD1 or TRBD2 (5 bases each). CDR1 is MGHRA, CDR2 YSYEKL, per germline. There are 16 residues in the CDR3. The V end lost 2 bases, the J end lost 1 base, and 15 bases lay between the germline ends.

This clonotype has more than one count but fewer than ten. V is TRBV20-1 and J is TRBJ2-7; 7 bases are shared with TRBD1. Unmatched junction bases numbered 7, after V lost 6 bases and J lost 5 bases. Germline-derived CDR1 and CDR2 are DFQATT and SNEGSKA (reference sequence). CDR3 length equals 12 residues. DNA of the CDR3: TGCAGTGCCTCAGGCAGGGGGAACGAGCAGTACTTC. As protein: CSASGRGNEQYF.

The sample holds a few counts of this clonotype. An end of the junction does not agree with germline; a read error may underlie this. The CDR3 region is CASSQQTF. CDR3 sequence (DNA): TGTGCCAGCAGCCAGCAGACTTTC. The chain combines TRBV3-1 with TRBJ2-7; D remains ambiguous. Germline lookup yields CDR1 LGHDT and CDR2 YNNKEL (reference sequence). This CDR3 spans 8 amino acids.

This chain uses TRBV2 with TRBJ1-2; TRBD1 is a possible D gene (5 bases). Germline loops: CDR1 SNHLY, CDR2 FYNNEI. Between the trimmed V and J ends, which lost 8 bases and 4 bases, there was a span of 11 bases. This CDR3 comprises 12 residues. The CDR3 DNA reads TGTGCCAGCGACCGAGGGACCTATGGCTACACCTTC. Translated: CASDRGTYGYTF.